Sequencing of this T cell receptor beta chain was carried out in a study of blood T cell repertoires in COVID-19. Study overall: Material from acute and convalescent COVID-19 was sourced from the United States, Italy and Spain. Sample material is recorded as cDNA or gDNA derived from T cells, B-cell-depleted T cells, or PBMCs.

Study processing details: Reference gene primer amplification gave estimated nucleated cell counts. The method was immunoSEQ multiplex PCR; TCRdb's version includes in-frame clones alone and lacks a portion of them. V, J and clone size are taken as reported in that table, and D and trimming were inferred from the DNA itself. The data contain 100,000 or so clones, almost 90% of them singletons. Germline V gives CDR1 SGHTA, CDR2 FQGNSA. After removal of 4 bases from V and 3 bases from J, the junction contained 5 bases not matched to a gene. The CDR3 contains 15 residues. Material for sequencing was peripheral blood. J is TRBJ2-7 and V is TRBV7-2; 11 bases map to TRBD2. The clonotype comes from a human donor in a cohort sampled during active COVID-19. DNA for the CDR3: TGTGCCAGCAGCTCACTAGCGGGAGAGTACTACGAGCAGTACTTC. Its translation: CASSSLAGEYYEQYF.